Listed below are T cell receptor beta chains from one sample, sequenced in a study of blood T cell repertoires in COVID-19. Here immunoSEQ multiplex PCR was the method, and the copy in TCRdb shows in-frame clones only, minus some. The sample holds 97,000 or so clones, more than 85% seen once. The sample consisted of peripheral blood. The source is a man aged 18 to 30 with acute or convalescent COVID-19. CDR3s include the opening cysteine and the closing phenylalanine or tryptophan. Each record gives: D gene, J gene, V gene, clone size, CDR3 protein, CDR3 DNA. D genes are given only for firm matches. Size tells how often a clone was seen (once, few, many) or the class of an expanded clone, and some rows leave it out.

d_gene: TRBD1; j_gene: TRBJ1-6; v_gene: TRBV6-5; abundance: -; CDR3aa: CASNRGGPDSPLHF; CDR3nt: TGTGCCAGCAACCGAGGGGGCCCGGATTCACCCCTCCACTTT
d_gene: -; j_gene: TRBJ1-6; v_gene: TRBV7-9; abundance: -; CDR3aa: CASSLSQGVGSPLHF; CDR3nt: TGTGCCAGCAGCTTATCACAGGGAGTGGGTTCACCCCTCCACTTT
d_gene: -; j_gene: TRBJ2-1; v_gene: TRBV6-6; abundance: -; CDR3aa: CASSYSLQSTQGEQFF; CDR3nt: TGTGCCAGCAGTTACTCCTTACAGTCCACACAGGGAGAGCAGTTCTTC
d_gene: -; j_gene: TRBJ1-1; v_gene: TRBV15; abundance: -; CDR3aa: CATSRDPGESEAFF; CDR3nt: TGTGCCACCAGCAGGGATCCGGGGGAGTCCGAAGCTTTCTTT
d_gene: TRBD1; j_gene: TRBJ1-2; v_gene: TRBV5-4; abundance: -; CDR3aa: CASSLGGQVKMGYGYTF; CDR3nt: TGTGCCAGCAGCTTGGGGGGACAGGTTAAGATGGGCTATGGCTACACCTTC
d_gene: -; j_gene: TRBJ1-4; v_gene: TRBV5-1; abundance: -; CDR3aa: CASSLARENEKLFF; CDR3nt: TGCGCCAGCAGCTTGGCGCGAGAGAATGAAAAACTGTTTTTT
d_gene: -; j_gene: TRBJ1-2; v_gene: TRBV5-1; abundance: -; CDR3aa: CASSSSGSNYGYTF; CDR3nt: TGCGCCAGCAGCTCCTCCGGGTCTAACTATGGCTACACCTTC
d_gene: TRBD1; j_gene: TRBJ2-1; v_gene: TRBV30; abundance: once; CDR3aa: CAWSAGQGFGEQFF; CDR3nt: TGTGCCTGGAGTGCGGGACAGGGGTTTGGTGAGCAGTTCTTC
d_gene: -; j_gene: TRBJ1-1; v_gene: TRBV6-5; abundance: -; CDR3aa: CASSIPGGAKAEAFF; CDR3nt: TGTGCCAGCAGCATACCGGGGGGGGCCAAGGCTGAAGCTTTCTTT
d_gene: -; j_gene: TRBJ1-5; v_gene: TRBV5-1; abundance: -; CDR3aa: CASSPEGHSQPQHF; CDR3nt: TGCGCCAGCAGCCCCGAGGGACACAGTCAGCCCCAGCATTTT
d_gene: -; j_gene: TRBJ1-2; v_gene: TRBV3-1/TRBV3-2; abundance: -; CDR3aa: CASSQDSIQGPYGYTF; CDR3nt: TGTGCCAGCAGCCAAGATTCCATACAGGGCCCCTATGGCTACACCTTC
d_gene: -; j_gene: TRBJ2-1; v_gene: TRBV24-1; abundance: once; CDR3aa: CATTQGSYNEQFF; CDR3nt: TGTGCCACCACGCAGGGTTCCTACAATGAGCAGTTCTTC
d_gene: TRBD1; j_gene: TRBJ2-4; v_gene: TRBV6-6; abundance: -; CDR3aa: CASSSPTGVEGVIQYF; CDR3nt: TGTGCCAGCAGTTCGCCGACAGGGGTCGAAGGTGTCATTCAGTACTTC
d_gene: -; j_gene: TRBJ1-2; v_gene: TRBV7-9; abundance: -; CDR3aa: CASSLAVGGHGYTF; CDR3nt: TGTGCCAGCAGCTTAGCGGTAGGGGGTCATGGCTACACCTTC
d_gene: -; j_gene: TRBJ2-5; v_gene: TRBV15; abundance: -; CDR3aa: CATSRERKRETQYF; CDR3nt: TGTGCCACCAGCAGAGAACGGAAGAGGGAGACCCAGTACTTC
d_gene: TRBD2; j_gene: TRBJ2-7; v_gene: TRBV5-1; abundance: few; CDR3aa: CASSTGGSYEQYF; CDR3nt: TGCGCCAGCAGTACGGGAGGCTCCTACGAGCAGTACTTC
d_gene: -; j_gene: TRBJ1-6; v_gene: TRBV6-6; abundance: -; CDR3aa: CASKQGFNLPLHF; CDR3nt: TGTGCCAGCAAGCAGGGGTTTAATTTACCCCTCCACTTT
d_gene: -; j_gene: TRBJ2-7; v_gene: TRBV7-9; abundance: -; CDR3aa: CASSPQGGAGHEQYF; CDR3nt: TGTGCCAGCAGCCCTCAGGGAGGAGCCGGGCACGAGCAGTACTTC
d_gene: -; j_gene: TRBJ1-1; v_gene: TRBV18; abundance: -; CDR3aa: CASSTTANTEAFF; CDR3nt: TGTGCCAGCTCGACGACAGCGAACACTGAAGCTTTCTTT
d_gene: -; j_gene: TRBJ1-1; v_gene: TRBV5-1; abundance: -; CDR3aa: CASSAGEQGSEAFF; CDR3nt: TGCGCCAGCAGCGCCGGTGAACAGGGATCTGAAGCTTTCTTT
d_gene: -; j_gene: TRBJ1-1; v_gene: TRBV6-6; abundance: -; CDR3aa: CASSHGAEAFF; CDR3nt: TGTGCCAGCAGTCACGGAGCTGAAGCTTTCTTT
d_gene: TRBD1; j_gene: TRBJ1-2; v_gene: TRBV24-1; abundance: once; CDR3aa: CATSDSRGSSGYTF; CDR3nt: TGTGCCACCAGTGATTCCAGGGGGAGCAGTGGCTACACCTTC
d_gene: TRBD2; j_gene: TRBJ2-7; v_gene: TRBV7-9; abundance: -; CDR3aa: CASSPGLPINEQYF; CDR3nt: TGTGCCAGCAGCCCGGGACTACCCATCAACGAGCAGTACTTC
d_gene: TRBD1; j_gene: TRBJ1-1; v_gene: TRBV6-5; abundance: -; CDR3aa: CASSLWTGAEAFF; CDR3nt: TGTGCCAGCAGCCTTTGGACAGGGGCTGAAGCTTTCTTT
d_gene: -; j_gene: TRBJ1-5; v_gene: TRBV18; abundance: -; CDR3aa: CASSPGTNQPQHF; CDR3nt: TGTGCCAGCTCGCCGGGAACGAATCAGCCCCAGCATTTT
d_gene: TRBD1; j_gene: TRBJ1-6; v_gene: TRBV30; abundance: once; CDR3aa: CAWRPRQGFNSPLHF; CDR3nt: TGTGCCTGGCGCCCGCGACAGGGGTTTAATTCACCCCTCCACTTT
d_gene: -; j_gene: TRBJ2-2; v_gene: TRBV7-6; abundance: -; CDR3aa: CASSLVAAGELFF; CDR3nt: TGTGCCAGCAGCTTAGTGGCAGCCGGGGAGCTGTTTTTT
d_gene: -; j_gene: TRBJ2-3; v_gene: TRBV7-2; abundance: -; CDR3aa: CASSVELASDTQYF; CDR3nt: TGTGCCAGCAGCGTAGAGCTAGCCTCAGATACGCAGTATTTT
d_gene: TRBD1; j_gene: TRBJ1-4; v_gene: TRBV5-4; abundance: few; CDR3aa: CASSSTGAREKLFF; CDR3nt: TGTGCCAGCAGTTCGACAGGGGCTAGAGAAAAACTGTTTTTT
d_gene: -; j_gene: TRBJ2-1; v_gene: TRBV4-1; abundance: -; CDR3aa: CASSQGSQSSYNEQFF; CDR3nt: TGCGCCAGCAGCCAGGGGAGCCAGAGCTCCTACAATGAGCAGTTCTTC